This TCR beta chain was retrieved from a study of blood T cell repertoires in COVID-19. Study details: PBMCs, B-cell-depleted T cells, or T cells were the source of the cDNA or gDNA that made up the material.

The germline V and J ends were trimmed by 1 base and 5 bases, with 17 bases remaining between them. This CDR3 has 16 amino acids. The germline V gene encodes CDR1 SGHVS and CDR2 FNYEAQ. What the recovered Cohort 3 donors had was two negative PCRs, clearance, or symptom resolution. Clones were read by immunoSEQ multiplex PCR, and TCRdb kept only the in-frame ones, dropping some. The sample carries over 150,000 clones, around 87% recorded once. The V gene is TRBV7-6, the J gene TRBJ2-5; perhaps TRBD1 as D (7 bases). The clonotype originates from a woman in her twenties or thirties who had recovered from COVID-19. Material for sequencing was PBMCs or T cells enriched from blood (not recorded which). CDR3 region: CASSLVGGRLGETQYF. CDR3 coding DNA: TGTGCCAGCAGCTTAGTAGGGGGCAGACTAGGTGAGACCCAGTACTTC.